These T cell receptor beta chains were read from a single sample in a study of neurological immune-mediated disorders. One entry per CDR3 protein results from TCRdb running MiXCR on the 5' RACE reads. The table includes more than 30,000 distinct CDR3 sequences, 10% to 15% detected once. Material: CD4+ T cells from blood. All receptors come from a female donor with HTLV-1-associated myelopathy (HAM/TSP). The CDR3 runs from the conserved cysteine through the conserved F or W. Fields, in order: D gene, clone size, J gene, CDR3 length, V gene, CDR3 DNA, CDR3 protein. D genes are given only for firm matches. Where a row states a size, it is once, few, many or the class of an expanded clone; other rows omit it.

d_gene: .; abundance: many; j_gene: TRBJ2-3; len: 14; v_gene: TRBV20-1; CDR3nt: TGCAGTGCAAAGGGTCCCCGTTTCACAGATACGCAGTATTTT; CDR3aa: CSAKGPRFTDTQYF
d_gene: .; abundance: many; j_gene: TRBJ2-4; len: 14; v_gene: TRBV12-3/TRBV12-4; CDR3nt: TGTGCCAGCAGTTTACAGGGGGCCAAAAACATTCAGTACTTC; CDR3aa: CASSLQGAKNIQYF
d_gene: .; abundance: many; j_gene: TRBJ2-3; len: 13; v_gene: TRBV24-1; CDR3nt: TGTGCCACCAGTGGCCCGTTGGGAGATACGCAGTATTTT; CDR3aa: CATSGPLGDTQYF
d_gene: .; abundance: many; j_gene: TRBJ1-6; len: 14; v_gene: TRBV25-1; CDR3nt: TGTGCCAGCAGTGAATCCTGGAATAATTCACCCCTCCACTTT; CDR3aa: CASSESWNNSPLHF
d_gene: .; abundance: many; j_gene: TRBJ1-1; len: 14; v_gene: TRBV5-1; CDR3nt: TGCGCCAGCAGCCAAGACAGATCGAACACTGAAGCTTTCTTT; CDR3aa: CASSQDRSNTEAFF
d_gene: .; abundance: many; j_gene: TRBJ1-2; len: 15; v_gene: TRBV6-2/TRBV6-3; CDR3nt: TGTGCCAGCAGTCCACGGATGGGGGAGTTTGGTGGCTACACCTTC; CDR3aa: CASSPRMGEFGGYTF
d_gene: .; abundance: .; j_gene: TRBJ2-5; len: 13; v_gene: TRBV4-3; CDR3nt: TGCGCCAGCAGCCAGTCGACGCAAGAGACCCAGTACTTC; CDR3aa: CASSQSTQETQYF
d_gene: TRBD1; abundance: many; j_gene: TRBJ2-5; len: 15; v_gene: TRBV5-6; CDR3nt: TGTGCCAGCAGCTGGGGACAGGCGACGAGGGGGACCCAGTACTTC; CDR3aa: CASSWGQATRGTQYF
d_gene: TRBD1; abundance: .; j_gene: TRBJ1-1; len: 14; v_gene: TRBV14; CDR3nt: TGTGCCAGCAGCTTACGACAGGGAAGCACTGAAGCTTTCTTT; CDR3aa: CASSLRQGSTEAFF
d_gene: TRBD2; abundance: many; j_gene: TRBJ2-1; len: 16; v_gene: TRBV9; CDR3nt: TGTGCCAGCAGCGTAGAGGGCGGGAGAAAACTCGATGAGCAGTTCTTC; CDR3aa: CASSVEGGRKLDEQFF
d_gene: TRBD2; abundance: many; j_gene: TRBJ2-1; len: 14; v_gene: TRBV7-2; CDR3nt: TGTGCCAGCACCCTAGCGGGGGGGTACAATGAGCAGTTCTTC; CDR3aa: CASTLAGGYNEQFF
d_gene: .; abundance: once; j_gene: TRBJ1-4; len: 14; v_gene: TRBV5-1; CDR3nt: TGCGCCAGCAGCTTGGAGGGAGCCAATGAAAAACTGTTTTTT; CDR3aa: CASSLEGANEKLFF
d_gene: .; abundance: many; j_gene: TRBJ1-1; len: 14; v_gene: TRBV12-3/TRBV12-4; CDR3nt: TGTGCCAGCGCACAGGCTATGAGGAACACTGAAGCTTTCTTT; CDR3aa: CASAQAMRNTEAFF
d_gene: .; abundance: many; j_gene: TRBJ2-1; len: 11; v_gene: TRBV20-1; CDR3nt: TGCAGTGCTCCAGACTACAATGAGCAGTTCTTC; CDR3aa: CSAPDYNEQFF
d_gene: .; abundance: many; j_gene: TRBJ1-1; len: 12; v_gene: TRBV6-1; CDR3nt: TGTGCCAGCAATCCTACTTGGGCTGAAGCTTTCTTT; CDR3aa: CASNPTWAEAFF
d_gene: TRBD2; abundance: .; j_gene: TRBJ2-3; len: 16; v_gene: TRBV11-2; CDR3nt: TGTTCTAGCAGCTTGTTCCAGCGGGGAAGCACAGATACGCAGTATTTT; CDR3aa: CSSSLFQRGSTDTQYF
d_gene: .; abundance: many; j_gene: TRBJ2-3; len: 13; v_gene: TRBV4-1; CDR3nt: TGCGCCAGCAGCCTCAGGAGCACAGATACGCAGTATTTT; CDR3aa: CASSLRSTDTQYF
d_gene: TRBD1; abundance: many; j_gene: TRBJ1-3; len: 15; v_gene: TRBV25-1; CDR3nt: TGTGCCACCAGTCCGAGCGACAGGGTGGGAAACACCATATATTTT; CDR3aa: CATSPSDRVGNTIYF
d_gene: .; abundance: many; j_gene: TRBJ2-1; len: 15; v_gene: TRBV5-1; CDR3nt: TGCGCCAGCAGCCCACAGCCGGGCCTCGGCAATGAGCAGTTCTTC; CDR3aa: CASSPQPGLGNEQFF
d_gene: TRBD1; abundance: medium-sized; j_gene: TRBJ2-7; len: 15; v_gene: TRBV3-1; CDR3nt: TGTGCCAGCAGCCTCACCGGGACAGGAGACTACGAGCAGTACTTC; CDR3aa: CASSLTGTGDYEQYF
d_gene: .; abundance: many; j_gene: TRBJ2-1; len: 16; v_gene: TRBV20-1; CDR3nt: TGCAGTGCTAGAGATCCCCAGGGCAGCTCCTACAATGAGCAGTTCTTC; CDR3aa: CSARDPQGSSYNEQFF
d_gene: TRBD1; abundance: many; j_gene: TRBJ2-1; len: 13; v_gene: TRBV6-5; CDR3nt: TGTGCCAGCGGGACAGGGTCCCCCCCAGGGCAGTTCTTC; CDR3aa: CASGTGSPPGQFF
d_gene: TRBD2; abundance: many; j_gene: TRBJ2-7; len: 14; v_gene: TRBV28; CDR3nt: TGTGCCAGCACCCCGGGGGGGCGGACCTACGAGCAGTACTTC; CDR3aa: CASTPGGRTYEQYF
d_gene: .; abundance: .; j_gene: TRBJ1-1; len: 14; v_gene: TRBV25-1; CDR3nt: TGTGCCAGCAGTGACGGGCGGCCGGGCACTGAAGCTTTCTTT; CDR3aa: CASSDGRPGTEAFF
d_gene: .; abundance: many; j_gene: TRBJ2-2; len: 15; v_gene: TRBV3-1; CDR3nt: TGTGCCAGCAGCCGCGGGCCGGCGAGCACCGGGGAGCTGTTTTTT; CDR3aa: CASSRGPASTGELFF
d_gene: TRBD1; abundance: many; j_gene: TRBJ1-5; len: 13; v_gene: TRBV20-1; CDR3nt: TGCAGTGCTAGGACAGGGGGCAATCAGCCCCAGCATTTT; CDR3aa: CSARTGGNQPQHF
d_gene: .; abundance: .; j_gene: TRBJ2-2; len: 14; v_gene: TRBV6-2/TRBV6-3; CDR3nt: TGTGCCAGCTGGCGGGACTCGAACACCGGGGAGCTGTTTTTT; CDR3aa: CASWRDSNTGELFF
d_gene: .; abundance: many; j_gene: TRBJ2-2; len: 14; v_gene: TRBV20-1; CDR3nt: TGCAGTGCTAAGTTTCGGGGTTATAGCGGGGAGCTGTTTTTT; CDR3aa: CSAKFRGYSGELFF
d_gene: TRBD1; abundance: many; j_gene: TRBJ2-1; len: 15; v_gene: TRBV6-5; CDR3nt: TGTGCCAGCAGATGGGGACAGCAAAGGTCCAATGAGCAGTTCTTC; CDR3aa: CASRWGQQRSNEQFF
d_gene: .; abundance: many; j_gene: TRBJ2-6; len: 13; v_gene: TRBV29-1; CDR3nt: TGCAGCGTTGAGGGTAAAGGGGCCAACGTCCTGACTTTC; CDR3aa: CSVEGKGANVLTF
d_gene: TRBD2; abundance: medium-sized; j_gene: TRBJ2-7; len: 16; v_gene: TRBV20-1; CDR3nt: TGCAGTGCTAGGGGACTAGCGGGAGTAAAGGCCTACGAGCAGTACTTC; CDR3aa: CSARGLAGVKAYEQYF
d_gene: TRBD1; abundance: many; j_gene: TRBJ1-5; len: 14; v_gene: TRBV18; CDR3nt: TGTGCCAGCTCACCCCTGGACAGGAGTCAGCCCCAGCATTTT; CDR3aa: CASSPLDRSQPQHF
d_gene: .; abundance: many; j_gene: TRBJ2-2; len: 15; v_gene: TRBV5-1; CDR3nt: TGCGCCAGCAGCCCCCAGACACCGAACACCGGGGAGCTGTTTTTT; CDR3aa: CASSPQTPNTGELFF
d_gene: TRBD2; abundance: many; j_gene: TRBJ2-5; len: 16; v_gene: TRBV14; CDR3nt: TGTGCCAGCAGCCAAAAATTAGCGGGGGGGAAAGAGACCCAGTACTTC; CDR3aa: CASSQKLAGGKETQYF
d_gene: TRBD1; abundance: many; j_gene: TRBJ2-7; len: 16; v_gene: TRBV5-5; CDR3nt: TGTGCCAGCAGCCCGCGTCCCGGGACAGGGGGCTACGAGCAGTACTTC; CDR3aa: CASSPRPGTGGYEQYF
d_gene: TRBD2; abundance: .; j_gene: TRBJ2-1; len: 15; v_gene: TRBV5-1; CDR3nt: TGCGCCAGCAGCTATCAAGCGGGAGTGCCTAATGAGCAGTTATTC; CDR3aa: CASSYQAGVPNEQLF
d_gene: .; abundance: .; j_gene: TRBJ1-1; len: 16; v_gene: TRBV5-1; CDR3nt: TGCGCCAGCAGCTTGGGCCTAGGACAGACGAACACTGAAGCTTTCTTT; CDR3aa: CASSLGLGQTNTEAFF
d_gene: .; abundance: .; j_gene: TRBJ2-3; len: 16; v_gene: TRBV4-1; CDR3nt: TGCGCCAGCAGCCAAGATGTCCCGGCAGACACAGATACGCAGTATTTT; CDR3aa: CASSQDVPADTDTQYF
d_gene: TRBD2; abundance: many; j_gene: TRBJ2-3; len: 17; v_gene: TRBV20-1; CDR3nt: TGCAGTGCTAGCGGCGGAATCGGACTAGCGGGAGGGGATACGCAGTATTTT; CDR3aa: CSASGGIGLAGGDTQYF
d_gene: .; abundance: many; j_gene: TRBJ1-2; len: 17; v_gene: TRBV27; CDR3nt: TGTGCCAGCAGTCCGTGGATGGGAGATAGCATCAACTATGGCTACACCTTC; CDR3aa: CASSPWMGDSINYGYTF
d_gene: .; abundance: many; j_gene: TRBJ2-5; len: 15; v_gene: TRBV24-1; CDR3nt: TGTGCCACCAGTGATCCTACAGGGTCCGGAGAGACCCAGTACTTC; CDR3aa: CATSDPTGSGETQYF
d_gene: .; abundance: .; j_gene: TRBJ2-5; len: 16; v_gene: TRBV5-4; CDR3nt: TGTGCCAGCAGCTTGAAACTTGACGGCCAGGCGGGCTCCCAGTACTTC; CDR3aa: CASSLKLDGQAGSQYF
d_gene: .; abundance: .; j_gene: TRBJ2-3; len: 14; v_gene: TRBV7-2; CDR3nt: TGTGCCAGCGAGCGCGGAGGGATCACAGATACGCAGTATTTT; CDR3aa: CASERGGITDTQYF
d_gene: .; abundance: medium-sized; j_gene: TRBJ1-2; len: 12; v_gene: TRBV20-1; CDR3nt: TGCAGTGCTAGGACGGTGAACTATGTCTACACCTTC; CDR3aa: CSARTVNYVYTF
d_gene: TRBD1; abundance: many; j_gene: TRBJ2-3; len: 15; v_gene: TRBV12-3/TRBV12-4; CDR3nt: TGTGCCAGCAGCCCCGGACAGGCTAGCACAGATACGCAGTATTTT; CDR3aa: CASSPGQASTDTQYF